The clone carrying this T cell receptor beta chain was seen at least ten times. Its antigen is not known. The CDR3 runs to 13 residues. The V end was cut by 0 bases, the J end by 6 bases, with 7 bases between. CDR1 is SGHRS and CDR2 is YFSETQ in the germline V gene. TCRdb independently ran MiXCR on the RT-PCR reads; one entry per CDR3 protein. The table records 500,000 to 550,000 distinct CDR3 sequences, approximately 7.2% of them present only once. These data come from a study of response to subunit inactivated influenza vaccine. Study-wide findings and caveats: It was suggested by the authors that few new T cells are recruited by each seasonal influenza vaccination.

The V gene is TRBV5-1, the J gene TRBJ2-1; D is uncertain. This TCR came from a man in his fifties or sixties who received an inactivated influenza vaccine. The sample in question was PBMCs from blood, obtained around 25 months after vaccination. CDR3 sequence (DNA): TGCGCCAGCAGCTTGGACCTCGGCAATGAGCAGTTCTTC. Residues: CASSLDLGNEQFF.